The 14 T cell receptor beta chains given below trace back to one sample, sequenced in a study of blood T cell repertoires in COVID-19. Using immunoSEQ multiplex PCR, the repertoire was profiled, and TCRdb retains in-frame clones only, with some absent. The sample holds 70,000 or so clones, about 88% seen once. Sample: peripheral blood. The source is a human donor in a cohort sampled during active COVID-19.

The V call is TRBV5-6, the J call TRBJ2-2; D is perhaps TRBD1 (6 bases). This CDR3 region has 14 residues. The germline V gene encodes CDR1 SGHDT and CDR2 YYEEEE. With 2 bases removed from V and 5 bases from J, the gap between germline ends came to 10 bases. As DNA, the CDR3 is TGTGCCAGCAGCTTTTGGCAGGGGACCGGGGAGCTGTTTTTT. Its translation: CASSFWQGTGELFF. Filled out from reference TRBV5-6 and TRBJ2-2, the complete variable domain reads DAGVTQSPTHLIKTRGQQVTLRCSPKSGHDTVSWYQQALGQGPQFIFQYYEEEERQRGNFPDRFSGHQFPNYSSELNVNALLLGDSALYLCASSFWQGTGELFFGEGSRLTVL.

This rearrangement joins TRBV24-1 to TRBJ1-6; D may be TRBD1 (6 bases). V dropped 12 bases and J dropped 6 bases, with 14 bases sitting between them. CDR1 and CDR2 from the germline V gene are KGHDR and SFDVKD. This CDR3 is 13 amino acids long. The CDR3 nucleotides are TGTGCCGTACAGGGTATCGGTAATTCACCCCTCCACTTT. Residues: CAVQGIGNSPLHF.

Written as DNA, the CDR3 is TGTGCCAGCAGTTATTCTAACAGGGGGCGAGAGACCCAGTACTTC. The encoded protein is CASSYSNRGRETQYF. The chain links TRBV6-5 to TRBJ2-5; 9 bases are shared with TRBD1. This CDR3 has 15 residues. The V gene's germline CDR1 is MNHEY and CDR2 SVGAGI. Trimming removed 3 bases from V and 4 bases from J; junction bases left unmatched: 6.

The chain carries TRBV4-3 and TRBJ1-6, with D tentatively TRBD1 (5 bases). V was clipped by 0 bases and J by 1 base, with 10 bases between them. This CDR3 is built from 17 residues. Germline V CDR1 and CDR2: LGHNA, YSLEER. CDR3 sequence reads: CASSQEAGWSYNSPLHF. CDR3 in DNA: TGCGCCAGCAGCCAAGAGGCAGGGTGGTCCTATAATTCACCCCTCCACTTT.

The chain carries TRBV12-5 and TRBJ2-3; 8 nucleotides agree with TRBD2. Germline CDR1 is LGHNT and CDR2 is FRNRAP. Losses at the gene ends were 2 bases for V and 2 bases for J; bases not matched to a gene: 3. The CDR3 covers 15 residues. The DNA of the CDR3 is TGTGCTAGTGGTTTGACTAGCGGATACACAGATACGCAGTATTTT. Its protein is CASGLTSGYTDTQYF.

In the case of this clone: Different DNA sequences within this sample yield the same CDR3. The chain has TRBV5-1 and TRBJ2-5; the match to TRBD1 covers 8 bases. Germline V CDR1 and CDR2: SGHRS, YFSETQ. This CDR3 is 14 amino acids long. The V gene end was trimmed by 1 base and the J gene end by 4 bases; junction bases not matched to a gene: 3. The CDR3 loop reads CASSLTGGGETQYF. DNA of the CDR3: TGCGCCAGCAGCTTGACAGGGGGTGGAGAGACCCAGTACTTC. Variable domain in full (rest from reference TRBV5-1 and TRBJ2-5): KAGVTQTPRYLIKTRGQQVTLSCSPISGHRSVSWYQQTPGQGLQFLFEYFSETQRNKGNFPGRFSGRQFSNSRSEMNVSTLELGDSALYLCASSLTGGGETQYFGPGTRLLVL.

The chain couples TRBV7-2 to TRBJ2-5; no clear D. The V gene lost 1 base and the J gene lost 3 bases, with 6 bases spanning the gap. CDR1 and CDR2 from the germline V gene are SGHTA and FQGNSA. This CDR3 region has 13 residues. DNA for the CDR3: TGTGCCAGCAGCTTAGTTAACAAAGAGACCCAGTACTTC. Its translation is CASSLVNKETQYF.

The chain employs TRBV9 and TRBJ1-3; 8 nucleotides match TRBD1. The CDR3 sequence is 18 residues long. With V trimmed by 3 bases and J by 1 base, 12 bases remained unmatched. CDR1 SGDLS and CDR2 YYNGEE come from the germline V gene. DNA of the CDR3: TGTGCCAGCAGCGGCCTTGGGACAGGCTCCCTATCTGGAAACACCATATATTTT. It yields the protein CASSGLGTGSLSGNTIYF.

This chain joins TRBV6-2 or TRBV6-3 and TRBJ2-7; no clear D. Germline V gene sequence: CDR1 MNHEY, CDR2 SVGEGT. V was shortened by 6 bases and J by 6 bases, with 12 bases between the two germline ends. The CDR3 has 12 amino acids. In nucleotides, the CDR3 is TGTGCCAGCAGCTCACTCGTTTTCGAGCAGTACTTC. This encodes CASSSLVFEQYF.

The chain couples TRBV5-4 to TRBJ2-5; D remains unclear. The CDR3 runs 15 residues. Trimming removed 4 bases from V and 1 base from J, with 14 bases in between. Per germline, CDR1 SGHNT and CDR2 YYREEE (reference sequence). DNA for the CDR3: TGTGCCAGCAGCCCCAACTCGAAATTCCAAGAGACCCAGTACTTC. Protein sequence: CASSPNSKFQETQYF.

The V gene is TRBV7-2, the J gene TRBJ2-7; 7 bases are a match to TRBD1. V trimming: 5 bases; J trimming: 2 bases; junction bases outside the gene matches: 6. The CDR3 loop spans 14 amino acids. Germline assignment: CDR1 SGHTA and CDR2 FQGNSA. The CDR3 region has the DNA TGTGCCAGCAGCAGGGACAGCCTCACCTACGAGCAGTACTTC. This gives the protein CASSRDSLTYEQYF.

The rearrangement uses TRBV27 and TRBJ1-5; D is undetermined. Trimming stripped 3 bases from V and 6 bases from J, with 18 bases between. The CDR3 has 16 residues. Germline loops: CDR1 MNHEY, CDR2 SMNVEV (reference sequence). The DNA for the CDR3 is TGTGCCAGCAGTTTTCAGGACCAAAAAGAGGGTCAGCCCCAGCATTTT. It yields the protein CASSFQDQKEGQPQHF.

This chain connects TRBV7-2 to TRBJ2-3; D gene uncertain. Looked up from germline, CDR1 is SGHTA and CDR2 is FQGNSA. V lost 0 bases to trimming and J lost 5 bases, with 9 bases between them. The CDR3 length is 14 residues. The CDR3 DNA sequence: TGTGCCAGCAGCTTAGCCATACAGCTAGATACGCAGTATTTT. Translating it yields CASSLAIQLDTQYF.

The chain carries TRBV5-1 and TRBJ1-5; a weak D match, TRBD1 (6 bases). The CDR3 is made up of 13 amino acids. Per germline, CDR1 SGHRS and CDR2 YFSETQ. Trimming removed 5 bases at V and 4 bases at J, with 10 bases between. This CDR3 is CASRPGENQPQHF. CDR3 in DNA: TGCGCCAGCAGGCCAGGGGAGAATCAGCCCCAGCATTTT.